Below are 21 T cell receptor beta chains sequenced from a single sample in a study of glioma-infiltrating T cells. Using RNA template, CDR3s of TCR alpha and beta were amplified with iRepertoire arm-PCR. TCRdb re-analysed the multiplex PCR reads in MiXCR, keeping a single row per CDR3 protein. Counted here are some 99,000 distinct CDR3 sequences, less than 30% occurring once; the ten biggest clones make up about a third. Sequencing was carried out using glioma tissue, nonneoplastic brain tissue, or PBMCs (not recorded which). The receptor set was obtained from a human donor with low-grade glioma or glioblastoma, undergoing nonglioma brain surgery, or in good health (not recorded which).

The table lists this clonotype with a few counts. This may stem from a read error, because a much larger clone lies one nucleotide away. The chain's CDR3 is CASKYGGGREGTQYF. The DNA for the CDR3 is TGTGCCAGCAAATACGGCGGGGGGAGGGAAGGTACGCAGTATTTT. This chain links TRBV6-2 or TRBV6-3 with TRBJ2-3; 8 nucleotides line up with TRBD2. CDR3 length: 15 amino acids. The V and J ends lost 7 bases and 8 bases, in that order; junction bases with no gene match: 14. The V gene's germline CDR1 is MNHEY and CDR2 SVGEGT.

This clonotype was counted between two and nine times. The rearrangement uses TRBV12-3 or TRBV12-4 and TRBJ2-1; D is possibly TRBD2 (5 bases). This CDR3 is 11 amino acids long. Trimming took off 6 bases at V and 12 bases at J, with 12 bases between the two ends. The DNA for the CDR3 is TGTGCCAGCAGGAGGACGGGGTTGCAGTTCTTC. Amino acid sequence: CASRRTGLQFF.

This clonotype has a handful of counts. This chain links TRBV3-1 with TRBJ2-1; D is possibly TRBD2 (5 bases). Trimming pared 4 bases from V and 0 bases from J, leaving 7 bases between. Germline V gene sequence: CDR1 LGHDT, CDR2 YNNKEL (reference sequence). The CDR3 spans 14 residues. The chain's CDR3 is CASSRRVSYNEQFF. Written as DNA, the CDR3 is TGTGCCAGCAGCCGGCGGGTCTCCTACAATGAGCAGTTCTTC.

This clonotype was recorded at least ten times. Here the CDR3 reads CASSHGDRTDTQYF. Written as DNA, the CDR3 is TGCGCCAGCAGCCACGGTGACAGGACAGATACGCAGTATTTT. The chain carries TRBV4-3 and TRBJ2-3; TRBD1 might be the D (6 bases). This CDR3 is built from 14 residues. Trimming removed 3 bases from V and 3 bases from J, with 10 bases in between. Germline CDR1 reads LGHNA; CDR2 reads YSLEER.

There are many counts of this clonotype. The chain joins TRBV12-3 or TRBV12-4 to TRBJ1-1; possibly TRBD1 for D (6 bases). CDR3 length: 16 residues. Deletions cut 4 bases from V and 5 bases from J, with 20 bases between. The chain's CDR3 is CASSSRGTGRGTEAFF. CDR3 DNA sequence: TGTGCCAGCAGTTCTCGAGGAACAGGGAGGGGGACTGAAGCTTTCTTT.

This clonotype was counted many times. The chain carries TRBV4-3 and TRBJ2-5; D is ambiguous. The CDR3 has 13 amino acids. The V gene lost 0 bases and the J gene lost 5 bases, with 7 bases spanning the gap. Germline loops: CDR1 LGHNA, CDR2 YSLEER. CDR3 region: CASSQELGETQYF. DNA of the CDR3: TGCGCCAGCAGCCAAGAATTGGGGGAGACCCAGTACTTC.

At least ten counts were recorded for this clonotype. The chain combines TRBV2 with TRBJ1-2; tentative D call: TRBD1 (6 bases). The CDR3 extends over 15 amino acids. V lost 5 bases, J lost 0 bases, and 13 bases lay in between. Germline CDR1 SNHLY, CDR2 FYNNEI. CDR3 region: CASSKGHTANYGYTF. The CDR3 DNA follows: TGTGCCAGCAGTAAGGGACACACAGCTAACTATGGCTACACCTTC.

As for this clonotype: A much bigger clone sits one base away, suggesting this may be a read error. This chain joins TRBV5-1 and TRBJ2-7; 8 bases agree with TRBD1. V shed 3 bases, J shed 3 bases, and the junction held 8 bases outside the gene matches. This CDR3 region has 15 residues. The germline V gene encodes CDR1 SGHRS and CDR2 YFSETQ. Written as DNA, the CDR3 is TGCGCCAGCAGCTGGGATCAGGGGGCGAGCTACGAGCAGTACTTC. Its translation is CASSWDQGASYEQYF.

This clonotype was seen ten or more times. This chain joins TRBV6-2 or TRBV6-3 and TRBJ2-7; a possible D gene is TRBD1 (6 bases). Trimming pared 2 bases from V and 3 bases from J, leaving 26 bases between. Germline V gene lookup returns CDR1 MNHEY and CDR2 SVGEGT. CDR3 length equals 19 residues. CDR3 nucleotides: TGTGCCAGCAGTTACCCGACCCCACCACAGGGCTTCACTTTCTACGAGCAGTACTTC. Its protein is CASSYPTPPQGFTFYEQYF.

The chain couples TRBV7-2 to TRBJ2-2, with D tentatively TRBD2 (5 bases). CDR1 and CDR2 from the germline V gene are SGHTA and FQGNSA. V lost 6 bases, J lost 4 bases, and 9 bases lay in between. This CDR3 region has 13 residues. The CDR3: CASRKAGTGELFF. The CDR3 DNA reads TGTGCCAGCAGGAAGGCGGGCACCGGGGAGCTGTTTTTT.

This clonotype was seen many times. The V gene is TRBV6-1, the J gene TRBJ2-3, with D perhaps TRBD1 (5 bases). The CDR3 consists of 11 residues. Germline-derived CDR1 and CDR2 are MNHNS and SASEGT. V was clipped by 8 bases and J by 13 bases, with 16 bases between them. CDR3 DNA sequence: TGTGCCAGCCAATACCCGGACATAAAGTATTTT. Translated: CASQYPDIKYF.

The chain couples TRBV10-3 to TRBJ2-7; 7 nucleotides align to TRBD1. The CDR3 covers 14 residues. V trimming: 5 bases; J trimming: 6 bases; junction bases outside the gene matches: 10. Germline V CDR1 and CDR2: ENHRY, SYGVKD. CDR3 sequence reads: CAISTETGPSEQYF. CDR3 sequence (DNA): TGTGCCATCAGTACCGAGACAGGGCCCAGCGAGCAGTACTTC.

Comment on this clonotype: This may come from a read error, since a much larger clone is one base off. CDR3 in amino acids: CASTGDNEQYF. The CDR3 nucleotides are TGTGCCAGCACGGGGGACAACGAGCAGTACTTC. The chain has TRBV2 and TRBJ2-7; D might be TRBD1 or TRBD2, each matching 6 bases. Trimming cost V 7 bases and J 5 bases, with 9 bases left between them. Germline V gene data show CDR1 as SNHLY and CDR2 as FYNNEI. This CDR3 region has 11 residues.

V is TRBV29-1 and J is TRBJ2-1; perhaps TRBD2 as D (5 bases). This CDR3 region has 16 residues. CDR1 and CDR2 (germline): SQVTM, ANQGSEA. With 2 bases removed from V and 0 bases from J, the gap between germline ends came to 14 bases. CDR3 DNA: TGCAGCGTTGAATCCTCCCTAGGGAGCTCCTACAATGAGCAGTTCTTC. It yields the protein CSVESSLGSSYNEQFF.

In the case of this clonotype: Its ends do not fully match the called genes, so a read error is possible. The V call is TRBV24-1, the J call TRBJ1-2; 8 bases match TRBD1. Per the germline V gene, CDR1 is KGHDR and CDR2 is SFDVKD. The CDR3 extends over 16 amino acids. The DNA for the CDR3 is TGTGCCAGCAGTGACCCTGGACAGGGCCGTAACTATGGCTACACCTTC. Its protein is CASSDPGQGRNYGYTF.

This clonotype has only a few counts. The V gene is TRBV4-2, the J gene TRBJ2-7; 8 bases map to TRBD2. This CDR3 has 17 amino acids. Germline V gene lookup returns CDR1 LGHNA and CDR2 YNFKEQ. J lost 0 bases, V lost 0 bases, and 7 bases had no gene match. As DNA, the CDR3 is TGTGCCAGCAGCCAAGAGACGATAGCGGGGAGCTCCTACGAGCAGTACTTC. It codes for CASSQETIAGSSYEQYF.

The CDR3 sequence: CASSLQGPTPYEQYF. CDR3 in DNA: TGTGCCAGCAGCTTACAGGGTCCGACCCCCTACGAGCAGTACTTC. The chain is built from TRBV5-5 and TRBJ2-7; D perhaps matches TRBD1 (6 bases). The CDR3 has 15 amino acids. Between the trimmed V and J ends, which lost 2 bases and 2 bases, there was a span of 14 bases. Germline-derived CDR1 and CDR2 are SGHKS and YYEKEE (reference sequence).

In regard to this clonotype: The junction and the germline gene differ at one end; a read error may be behind it. The chain carries TRBV20-1 and TRBJ2-7, with 9 bases that match TRBD1. Germline CDR1 is DFQATT and CDR2 is SNEGSKA (reference sequence). The CDR3 contains 14 residues. The CDR3 loop is CSVNAATGGYEQYF. DNA for the CDR3: TGCAGTGTCAACGCCGCGACAGGGGGTTACGAGCAGTACTTT.

This clonotype was detected ten times or more. The V and J genes are TRBV3-1 and TRBJ2-5; a weak D match, TRBD2 (6 bases). Germline-derived CDR1 and CDR2 are LGHDT and YNNKEL (reference sequence). The CDR3 has 18 amino acids. V lost 2 bases, J lost 0 bases, and 19 bases lay in between. The CDR3 spells CASSQLSGSGRYQETQYF. DNA for the CDR3: TGTGCCAGCAGCCAACTCTCAGGTAGCGGACGGTACCAAGAGACCCAGTACTTC.

This clonotype was picked up many times. The chain joins TRBV19 to TRBJ1-1; D is possibly TRBD1 (6 bases). The V gene lost 6 bases and the J gene lost 4 bases, with 18 bases spanning the gap. Germline lookup yields CDR1 LNHDA and CDR2 SQIVND (reference sequence). The CDR3 has 15 residues. In nucleotides, the CDR3 is TGTGCCAGTAGCCCCGCCGGGGGGCCAGCCACTGAAGCTTTCTTT. It yields the protein CASSPAGGPATEAFF.

This clonotype showed up many times. The chain recombines TRBV5-1 with TRBJ2-2; the D is unclear. The V gene lost 0 bases and the J gene lost 11 bases, with 11 bases spanning the gap. This CDR3 comprises 13 residues. Germline assignment: CDR1 SGHRS and CDR2 YFSETQ. CDR3 coding DNA: TGCGCCAGCAGCTTGGTGCTGGATACAGAGCTGTTTTTT. Translation gives CASSLVLDTELFF.